This passage covers 13 T cell receptor beta chains from one sample sequenced in a study of CD8 T cells in Susac syndrome. With random hexamers, reverse transcription was performed on roughly 0.5 to 1 ug of RNA. TCRdb fed the immunoSEQ multiplex PCR reads into MiXCR, producing one record per CDR3 protein. The table lists over 100,000 distinct CDR3 sequences, about 95% of them singletons. The sample taken for sequencing was CD8+ T cells from PBMCs. The source of these receptors is a human donor with Susac syndrome.

The chain is built from TRBV7-2 and TRBJ1-2, with D unclear. The V end lost 4 bases, the J end lost 0 bases, and 9 bases lay between the germline ends. The CDR3 covers 14 residues. CDR1 SGHTA and CDR2 FQGNSA come from the germline V gene. In nucleotides, the CDR3 is TGTGCCAGCAGCTCGCCGGTAGCTAACTATGGCTACACCTTC. It is translated as CASSSPVANYGYTF.

The chain carries TRBV9 and TRBJ2-5; 7 nucleotides align to TRBD2. Unmatched junction bases numbered 4, after V lost 0 bases and J lost 2 bases. The CDR3 has 15 amino acids. Germline loops: CDR1 SGDLS, CDR2 YYNGEE. The chain's CDR3 is CASSVELAEQETQYF. For the CDR3, the DNA is TGTGCCAGCAGCGTAGAGCTAGCGGAGCAAGAGACCCAGTACTTC.

The rearrangement uses TRBV20-1 and TRBJ2-1; maybe TRBD2 (6 bases). Trimming stripped 4 bases from V and 0 bases from J, with 19 bases between. CDR3 length: 17 amino acids. CDR1 DFQATT and CDR2 SNEGSKA come from the germline V gene (reference sequence). The CDR3: CSAIGTSRERSYNEQFF. In DNA, the CDR3 is TGCAGTGCTATCGGGACCTCCCGGGAGCGCTCCTACAATGAGCAGTTCTTC.

The rearrangement links TRBV12-3 or TRBV12-4 to TRBJ2-5; possible D gene TRBD2, 6 bases. CDR3 size: 16 residues. V gave up 4 bases and J gave up 4 bases, with 19 bases separating them. In DNA form, the CDR3 reads TGTGCCAGCAGTTCCCCATTAGCGGAGGGCGGAGAGACCCAGTACTTC. Its protein product is CASSSPLAEGGETQYF.

The V call is TRBV27, the J call TRBJ1-6; 7 nucleotides line up with TRBD1. Germline CDR1 is MNHEY and CDR2 is SMNVEV (reference sequence). This CDR3 contains 14 residues. Trimming took 5 bases from V and 7 from J; bases not matched to a gene: 5. This chain's CDR3 is CASSPGTANSPLHF. In DNA form, the CDR3 reads TGTGCCAGCAGTCCGGGGACAGCCAATTCACCCCTCCACTTT.

J is TRBJ2-2 and V is TRBV19; D uncertain. This CDR3 comprises 14 residues. The V end lost 0 bases, the J end lost 4 bases, and 6 bases lay between the germline ends. The germline gives CDR1 LNHDA, CDR2 SQIVND (reference sequence). The CDR3 sequence: CASSIDGGTGELFF. The CDR3 DNA sequence: TGTGCCAGTAGTATAGACGGTGGCACCGGGGAGCTGTTTTTT.

V usage is TRBV9 and J usage is TRBJ1-2; D is unresolved. Trimming pared 4 bases from V and 3 bases from J, leaving 13 bases between. This CDR3 has 14 amino acids. Germline-derived CDR1 and CDR2 are SGDLS and YYNGEE. This CDR3 reads CASSPEGQHYGYTF. As DNA, the CDR3 is TGTGCCAGCAGCCCCGAGGGCCAACACTATGGCTACACCTTC.

This clonotype was detected once. J is TRBJ2-7 and V is TRBV12-3 or TRBV12-4, with 10 bases aligning to TRBD1. The CDR3 has 15 amino acids. Losses at the gene ends were 3 bases for V and 2 bases for J; bases not matched to a gene: 4. The CDR3 DNA is TGTGCCAGCAGTTTCGGACAGGGGGGCCCCTACGAGCAGTACTTC. Encoded protein: CASSFGQGGPYEQYF.

The CDR3 here is CASSFDGKETQYF. CDR3 sequence (DNA): TGTGCCAGCAGCTTTGACGGCAAAGAGACCCAGTACTTC. This chain uses TRBV7-9 with TRBJ2-5; D unresolved. Germline assignment: CDR1 SEHNR and CDR2 FQNEAQ (reference sequence). V lost 3 bases, J lost 3 bases, and 8 bases lay in between. The CDR3 sequence is 13 residues long.

This chain uses TRBV6-5 with TRBJ2-1; 9 bases line up with TRBD1. V lost 2 bases, J lost 6 bases, and 2 bases stayed unmatched. Germline loops: CDR1 MNHEY, CDR2 SVGAGI. This CDR3 region has 14 residues. CDR3 amino acids: CASSYGTGPNEQFF. CDR3 bases: TGTGCCAGCAGTTACGGGACAGGGCCCAATGAGCAGTTCTTC.

The chain carries TRBV15 and TRBJ1-1, with a tentative D call TRBD1 (6 bases). Germline V lookup: CDR1 LNHNV, CDR2 YYDKDF (reference sequence). V was shortened by 6 bases and J by 0 bases, with 11 bases between the two germline ends. This CDR3 region has 14 residues. As DNA, the CDR3 is TGTGCCACCAGAGGCAGGGACATGAACACTGAAGCTTTCTTT. Its protein product is CATRGRDMNTEAFF.

The V and J genes are TRBV5-1 and TRBJ1-1, with D uncertain. The germline V gene has CDR1 SGHRS and CDR2 YFSETQ. The CDR3 runs 14 residues. V lost 2 bases and J 6 bases, leaving 14 bases between the germline ends. CDR3 sequence reads: CASSLKDGRAEAFF. CDR3 coding DNA: TGCGCCAGCAGCTTAAAAGACGGACGCGCTGAAGCTTTCTTT. Based on the CDR3 plus reference TRBV5-1 and TRBJ1-1, the full variable domain is KAGVTQTPRYLIKTRGQQVTLSCSPISGHRSVSWYQQTPGQGLQFLFEYFSETQRNKGNFPGRFSGRQFSNSRSEMNVSTLELGDSALYLCASSLKDGRAEAFFGQGTRLTVV.

This chain uses TRBV25-1 with TRBJ2-5; 11 nucleotides agree with TRBD1. This CDR3 contains 15 residues. V lost 3 bases and J lost 3; bases outside the gene matches: 3. The germline gives CDR1 MGHDK, CDR2 SYGVNS. The CDR3 region has the DNA TGTGCCAGCAGTGACTGGGACAGGGGGGAAGAGACCCAGTACTTC. Amino acid sequence: CASSDWDRGEETQYF.